These 23 T cell receptor beta chains originate from one sample sequenced in a study of cytomegalovirus exposure and HLA in healthy donors. The PCR had 60 Vbeta and 13 Jbeta primers. This table comes from immunoSEQ multiplex PCR, and its TCRdb copy is limited to in-frame clones, with some not included. The sample has about 120,000 clones, roughly 80% seen once; the top ten hold 30%. The sample was PBMCs. The receptors here all came from a man aged 55-75 years in good health and CMV-seropositive.

This clone was counted between two and nine times. V and J are TRBV7-2 and TRBJ2-3; possibly TRBD1 for D (5 bases). The CDR3 covers 14 residues. Trimming took 5 bases from V and 4 from J, leaving 13 bases between them. Looked up from germline, CDR1 is SGHTA and CDR2 is FQGNSA. CDR3 in DNA: TGTGCCAGCAGCATATTTACAGGATCAGATACGCAGTATTTT. Residues: CASSIFTGSDTQYF.

This clone turned up a few times. This chain uses TRBV5-4 with TRBJ2-1; 7 bases map to TRBD2. The V gene end was trimmed by 5 bases and the J gene end by 4 bases; junction bases not matched to a gene: 6. The CDR3 covers 14 residues. Germline CDR1 and CDR2: SGHNT and YYREEE (reference sequence). This chain's CDR3 is CASRPGGGYNEQFF. The CDR3 DNA is TGTGCCAGCAGACCGGGGGGAGGGTACAATGAGCAGTTCTTC.

The rearrangement uses TRBV5-1 and TRBJ1-4; D gene uncertain. Trimming stripped 4 bases from V and 0 bases from J, with 19 bases between. Germline assignment: CDR1 SGHRS and CDR2 YFSETQ. The CDR3 contains 18 residues. DNA for the CDR3: TGCGCCAGCAGCCTCCCAGTCGCTCTCGGGGCAACTAATGAAAAACTGTTTTTT. Amino acid sequence: CASSLPVALGATNEKLFF.

The J gene is TRBJ1-6, the V gene TRBV9, with 7 bases aligning to TRBD1. Per germline, CDR1 SGDLS and CDR2 YYNGEE. V gave up 3 bases and J gave up 7 bases; unmatched junction bases: 7. The CDR3 consists of 15 residues. CDR3 coding DNA: TGTGCCAGCAGCGCCTTAGGGGGCGCGAATTCACCCCTCCACTTT. Its protein is CASSALGGANSPLHF.

The sample holds a few counts of this clone. The chain links TRBV7-2 to TRBJ2-7; tentative D call: TRBD1 (6 bases). Trimming took off 0 bases at V and 6 bases at J, with 12 bases between the two ends. The CDR3 covers 14 residues. Germline CDR1 reads SGHTA; CDR2 reads FQGNSA. The CDR3 DNA follows: TGTGCCAGCAGCTTAGCTTGGATAGGGGGCGAGCAGTACTTC. As protein: CASSLAWIGGEQYF.

The CDR3 DNA reads as TGCGCCAGCAGCTCGTCCGGGACAGACTACGAGCAGTACTTC. Its protein is CASSSSGTDYEQYF. The chain employs TRBV5-1 and TRBJ2-7; the match to TRBD1 covers 7 bases. The germline gives CDR1 SGHRS, CDR2 YFSETQ. Germline trimming cut 3 bases from V and 3 bases from J; bases unmatched to any gene: 6. This CDR3 has 14 residues. Drawing the rest from reference TRBV5-1 and TRBJ2-7, the complete variable domain is KAGVTQTPRYLIKTRGQQVTLSCSPISGHRSVSWYQQTPGQGLQFLFEYFSETQRNKGNFPGRFSGRQFSNSRSEMNVSTLELGDSALYLCASSSSGTDYEQYFGPGTRLTVT.

This chain joins TRBV6-5 and TRBJ1-1; 9 nucleotides match TRBD1. This CDR3 contains 14 residues. Germline CDR1 is MNHEY and CDR2 is SVGAGI. Trimming at V came to 2 bases and at J to 4 bases, leaving 2 bases not matched to a gene. This chain's CDR3 is CASSYGTGLTEAFF. CDR3 sequence (DNA): TGTGCCAGCAGTTACGGGACAGGGCTCACTGAAGCTTTCTTT.

The chain couples TRBV2 to TRBJ2-3; weak D call: TRBD1 (6 bases). Germline-derived CDR1 and CDR2 are SNHLY and FYNNEI. Trimming removed 4 bases at V and 4 bases at J, with 12 bases between. The CDR3 is 14 amino acids. CDR3 residues: CASSGGTSADTQYF. CDR3 nucleotides: TGTGCCAGCAGTGGGGGGACATCGGCAGATACGCAGTATTTT.

The CDR3 nucleotides read TGTGCCAGCAGCAAAGGGGTTGATGGCTACACCTTC. The encoded protein is CASSKGVDGYTF. The chain employs TRBV11-3 and TRBJ1-2; perhaps TRBD1 as D (5 bases). Germline CDR1 SGHNT, CDR2 YENEEA. V lost 5 bases to trimming and J lost 6 bases, with 10 bases between them. This CDR3 comprises 12 residues.

This rearrangement joins TRBV7-9 to TRBJ1-1, with TRBD1 as a possible D gene (6 bases). In germline, CDR1 is SEHNR, CDR2 FQNEAQ (reference sequence). With 5 bases removed from V and 1 base from J, the gap between germline ends came to 8 bases. The CDR3 is made up of 13 amino acids. The CDR3 sequence: CASSAQGNTEAFF. The CDR3 region has the DNA TGTGCCAGCAGCGCACAGGGGAACACTGAAGCTTTCTTT.

The rearrangement uses TRBV6-5 and TRBJ2-3; 12 bases match TRBD2. J lost 2 bases, V lost 4 bases, and 4 bases had no gene match. The germline CDR1 and CDR2 sequences are MNHEY and SVGAGI. CDR3 length: 16 residues. CDR3 bases: TGTGCCAGCAGTTTCGGACTAGCGGGGAACACAGATACGCAGTATTTT. The encoded protein is CASSFGLAGNTDTQYF.

In its sample, this clone was seen once. This chain uses TRBV29-1 with TRBJ1-5; D is possibly TRBD1 (6 bases). The V end lost 5 bases, the J end lost 2 bases, and 13 bases lay between the germline ends. Germline CDR1 is SQVTM and CDR2 is ANQGSEA. The CDR3 has 14 amino acids. The CDR3 nucleotides read TGCAGCGTTCAGGACAGAGGTGGCAATCAGCCCCAGCATTTT. It is translated as CSVQDRGGNQPQHF.

The rearrangement joins TRBV18 to TRBJ1-6; D uncertain. Germline CDR1 and CDR2: KGHSH and LQKENI. The V gene lost 2 bases and the J gene lost 7 bases, with 6 bases spanning the gap. The CDR3 extends over 13 amino acids. Here the CDR3 reads CASSPAANSPLHF. The CDR3 DNA sequence: TGTGCCAGCTCACCAGCGGCGAATTCACCCCTCCACTTT.

The J gene is TRBJ1-6, the V gene TRBV10-3; D unresolved. Germline V gene lookup returns CDR1 ENHRY and CDR2 SYGVKD. Deletions cut 4 bases from V and 7 bases from J, with 17 bases between. This CDR3 is 16 amino acids long. CDR3: CAISGPGGPTNSPLHF. In DNA, the CDR3 is TGTGCCATCAGTGGCCCGGGAGGTCCTACAAATTCACCCCTCCACTTT.

The CDR3 DNA follows: TGTGCCAGCAGCTTAGGCCCGGGGGGCTACACCTTC. It yields the protein CASSLGPGGYTF. This sequence joins TRBV11-2 and TRBJ1-2; no reliable D call. CDR1 is SGHAT and CDR2 is FQNNGV in the germline V gene. The CDR3 extends over 12 amino acids. V gave up 1 base and J gave up 8 bases, with 8 bases separating them.

This clone has only a few counts. The gene calls are TRBV7-8 and TRBJ1-1; D gene uncertain. The V end lost 1 base, the J end lost 6 bases, and 18 bases lay between the germline ends. The CDR3 covers 16 residues. In germline, CDR1 is SGHVS, CDR2 FQNEAQ. The CDR3 bases are TGTGCCAGCAGCTTAGAAGGTTGGGAGGTTTTTCCTGAAGCTTTCTTT. As protein: CASSLEGWEVFPEAFF.

This clone is a singleton in its sample. The V and J genes are TRBV2 and TRBJ2-1; TRBD1 aligns across 7 bases. Germline CDR1 reads SNHLY; CDR2 reads FYNNEI. The CDR3 is made up of 14 amino acids. V lost 6 bases, J lost 1 base, and 3 bases stayed unmatched. CDR3 residues: CASRNRGSYNEQFF. The DNA of the CDR3 is TGTGCCAGCAGGAACAGGGGTTCCTACAATGAGCAGTTCTTC.

The chain joins TRBV5-1 to TRBJ2-3; D is unresolved. The length of the CDR3 is 15 residues. With 5 bases removed from V and 1 base from J, the gap between germline ends came to 14 bases. CDR1 and CDR2 (germline): SGHRS, YFSETQ. CDR3 sequence reads: CASSQNEVGTDTQYF. Here the CDR3 DNA reads TGCGCCAGCAGTCAGAATGAAGTGGGCACAGATACGCAGTATTTT.

This clone was counted between two and nine times. The chain employs TRBV2 and TRBJ2-1; the match to TRBD2 covers 7 bases. The length of the CDR3 is 15 residues. Germline CDR1 and CDR2: SNHLY and FYNNEI. With 3 bases clipped from V and 9 bases from J, the junction kept 11 bases outside the gene matches. CDR3 in amino acids: CASSESRGSGGEQFF. The CDR3 DNA reads as TGTGCCAGCAGTGAGAGTCGCGGGAGCGGCGGTGAGCAGTTCTTC.

The chain is built from TRBV10-3 and TRBJ1-1; possible D gene TRBD1, 5 bases. Trimming took off 3 bases at V and 0 bases at J, with 11 bases between the two ends. CDR1 ENHRY and CDR2 SYGVKD come from the germline V gene. The CDR3 is made up of 15 amino acids. Here the CDR3 DNA reads TGTGCCATCAGTGACTCCAGGGACTTGAACACTGAAGCTTTCTTT. Translated: CAISDSRDLNTEAFF.

The V and J genes are TRBV6-1 and TRBJ1-3, with D possibly being TRBD1 (6 bases). The ends were cut back, 8 bases at V and 2 bases at J, with 13 bases in the middle. The CDR3 spans 14 residues. Looked up from germline, CDR1 is MNHNS and CDR2 is SASEGT. The CDR3 protein is CASEAGAAGNTIYF. In DNA form, the CDR3 reads TGTGCCAGCGAAGCGGGGGCAGCTGGAAACACCATATATTTT.

The rearrangement links TRBV30 to TRBJ1-1; perhaps TRBD1 as D (5 bases). V was clipped by 1 base and J by 5 bases, with 8 bases between them. CDR3 length: 12 amino acids. Germline CDR1 is GTSNPN and CDR2 is SVGIG (reference sequence). This CDR3 is CAWSGTGTEAFF. The CDR3 DNA is TGTGCCTGGAGTGGCACAGGTACTGAAGCTTTCTTT. Based on the CDR3 plus reference TRBV30 and TRBJ1-1, the full variable domain is SQTIHQWPATLVQPVGSPLSLECTVEGTSNPNLYWYRQAAGRGLQLLFYSVGIGQISSEVPQNLSASRPQDRQFILSSKKLLLSDSGFYLCAWSGTGTEAFFGQGTRLTVV.

J is TRBJ1-1 and V is TRBV30, with 7 positions matching TRBD1. CDR3 length equals 13 residues. Germline loops: CDR1 GTSNPN, CDR2 SVGIG (reference sequence). Trimming cost V 6 bases and J 4 bases; bases outside gene matches: 8. For the CDR3, the DNA is TGTGCCTGCATGGGACAGCTTCTCACTGAAGCTTTCTTT. Its protein product is CACMGQLLTEAFF.